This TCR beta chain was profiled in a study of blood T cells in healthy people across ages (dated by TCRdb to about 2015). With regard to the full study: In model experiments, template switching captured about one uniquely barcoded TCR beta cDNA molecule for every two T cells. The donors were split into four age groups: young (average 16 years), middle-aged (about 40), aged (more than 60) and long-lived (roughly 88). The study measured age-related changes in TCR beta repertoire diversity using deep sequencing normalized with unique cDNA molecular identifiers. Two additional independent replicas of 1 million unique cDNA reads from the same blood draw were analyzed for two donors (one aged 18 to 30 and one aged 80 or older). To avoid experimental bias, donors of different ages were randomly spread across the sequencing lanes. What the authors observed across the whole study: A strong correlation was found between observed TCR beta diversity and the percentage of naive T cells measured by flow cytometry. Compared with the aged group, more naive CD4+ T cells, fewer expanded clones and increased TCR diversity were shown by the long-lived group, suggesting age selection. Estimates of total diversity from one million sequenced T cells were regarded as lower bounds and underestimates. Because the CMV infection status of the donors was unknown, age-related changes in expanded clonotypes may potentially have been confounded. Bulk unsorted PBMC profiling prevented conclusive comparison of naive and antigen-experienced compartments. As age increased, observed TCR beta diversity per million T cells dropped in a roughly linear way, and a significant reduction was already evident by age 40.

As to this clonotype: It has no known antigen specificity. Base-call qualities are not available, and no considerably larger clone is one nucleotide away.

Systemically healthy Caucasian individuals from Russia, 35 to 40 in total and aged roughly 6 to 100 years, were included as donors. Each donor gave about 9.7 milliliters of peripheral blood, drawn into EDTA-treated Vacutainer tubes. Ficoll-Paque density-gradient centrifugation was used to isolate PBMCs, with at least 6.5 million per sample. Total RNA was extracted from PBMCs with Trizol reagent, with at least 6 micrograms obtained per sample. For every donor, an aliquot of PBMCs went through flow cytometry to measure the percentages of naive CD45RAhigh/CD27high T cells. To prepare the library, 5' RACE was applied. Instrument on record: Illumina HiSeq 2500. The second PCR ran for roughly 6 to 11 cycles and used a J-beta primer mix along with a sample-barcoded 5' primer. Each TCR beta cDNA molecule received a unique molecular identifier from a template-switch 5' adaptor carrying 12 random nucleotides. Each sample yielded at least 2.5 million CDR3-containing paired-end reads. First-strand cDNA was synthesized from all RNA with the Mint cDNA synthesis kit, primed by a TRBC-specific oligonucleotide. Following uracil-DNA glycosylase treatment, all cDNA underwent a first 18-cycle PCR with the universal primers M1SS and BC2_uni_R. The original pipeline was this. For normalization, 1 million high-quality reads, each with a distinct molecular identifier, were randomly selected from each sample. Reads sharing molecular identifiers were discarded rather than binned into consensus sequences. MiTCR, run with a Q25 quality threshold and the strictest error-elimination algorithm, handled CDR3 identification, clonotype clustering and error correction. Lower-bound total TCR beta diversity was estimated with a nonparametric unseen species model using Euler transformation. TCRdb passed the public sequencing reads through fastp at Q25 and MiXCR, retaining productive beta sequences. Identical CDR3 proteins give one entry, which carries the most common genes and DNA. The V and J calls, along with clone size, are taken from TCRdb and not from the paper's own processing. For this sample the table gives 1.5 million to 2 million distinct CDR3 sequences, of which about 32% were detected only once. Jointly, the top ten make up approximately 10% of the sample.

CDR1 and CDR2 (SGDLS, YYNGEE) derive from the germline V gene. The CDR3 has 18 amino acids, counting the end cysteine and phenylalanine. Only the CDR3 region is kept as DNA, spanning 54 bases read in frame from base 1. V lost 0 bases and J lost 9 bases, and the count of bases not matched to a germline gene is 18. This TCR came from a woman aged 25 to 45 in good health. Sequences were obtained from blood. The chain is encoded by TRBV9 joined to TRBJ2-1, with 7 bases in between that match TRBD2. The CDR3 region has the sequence CASSVEAGWEGLSSEQFF. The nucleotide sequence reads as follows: TGTGCCAGCAGCGTAGAGGCGGGGTGGGAGGGCCTTTCGTCTGAGCAGTTCTTC.